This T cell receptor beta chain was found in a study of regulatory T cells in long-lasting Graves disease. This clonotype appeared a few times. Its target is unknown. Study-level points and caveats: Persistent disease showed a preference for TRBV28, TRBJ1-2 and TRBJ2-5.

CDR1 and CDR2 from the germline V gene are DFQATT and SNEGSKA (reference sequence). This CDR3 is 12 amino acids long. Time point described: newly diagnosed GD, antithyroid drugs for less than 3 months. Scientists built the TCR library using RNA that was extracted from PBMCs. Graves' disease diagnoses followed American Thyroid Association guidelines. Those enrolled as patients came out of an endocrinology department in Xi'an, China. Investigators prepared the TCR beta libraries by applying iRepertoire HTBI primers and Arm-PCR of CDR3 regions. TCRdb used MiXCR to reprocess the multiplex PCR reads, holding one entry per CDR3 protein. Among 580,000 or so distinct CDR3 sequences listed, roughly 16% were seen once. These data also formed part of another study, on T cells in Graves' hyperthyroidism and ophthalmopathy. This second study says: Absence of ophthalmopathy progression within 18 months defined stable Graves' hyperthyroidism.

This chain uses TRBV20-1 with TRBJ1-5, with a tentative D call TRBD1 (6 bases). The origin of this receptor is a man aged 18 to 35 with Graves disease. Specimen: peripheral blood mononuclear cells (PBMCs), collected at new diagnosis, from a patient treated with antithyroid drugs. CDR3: CSAQGSNQPQHF. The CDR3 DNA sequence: TGCAGCGCACAGGGCAGCAATCAGCCCCAGCATTTT.